This passage covers 28 T cell receptor delta chains from one sample sequenced in a study of γδ T cells in repeated Plasmodium falciparum infection. TCRdb redid clone calling on the multiplex PCR reads using CATT. The sample has about 89,000 delta-chain clones; approximately 1.5% are singletons. Vgamma9/Vdelta2+ and Vdelta2-negative gammadelta T cells were flow-sorted from PBMC for bulk sequencing. Source material: gamma-delta T cells from blood. Receptors originate from a pool of human donors (malaria-infected and uninfected, not separated).

This clone was detected many times. V gene TRDV2 combines with J gene TRDJ1, with D tentatively TRDD3 (6 bases). The CDR3 consists of 20 residues. Germline values: CDR1 GEAIGNYY, CDR2 EKD. V was clipped by 0 bases and J by 0 bases, with 25 bases between them. CDR3 coding DNA: TGTGCCTGTGACACCGTTCGGGGGAGCCAAATGGGCCCTTACACCGATAAACTCATCTTT. Translated: CACDTVRGSQMGPYTDKLIF.

This clone was observed at least ten times. The chain links TRDV1 to TRDJ1, with D uncertain. The CDR3 length is 20 residues. CDR1 is TSWWSYY, CDR2 QGS, per germline. The V and J ends lost 2 bases and 7 bases respectively, with 32 bases between them. CDR3 sequence reads: CALGERALHVRFPMPAKLIF. CDR3 sequence (DNA): TGTGCTCTTGGGGAAAGGGCTCTACACGTGAGATTCCCTATGCCAGCTAAACTCATCTTT.

As for this clone: A single base is all that separates this from a far larger clone, so a read error is likely. The rearrangement links TRDV1 to TRDJ1, with TRDD3 identical over 9 bases. Matching the DNA to germline supplied the J gene, which TCRdb does not give. CDR3 length equals 20 residues. Germline assignment: CDR1 TSWWSYY and CDR2 QGS. The CDR3, as DNA: TGTGCCCTTGGGGGGAGGGGTTCTTTCTGGGGGATTCATTACACCGATAAACTCATCTTT. This translates into CALGGRGSFWGIHYTDKLIF.

Concerning this clone itself: This likely reflects a read error, since a far larger clone is one base away. The sample carries other DNA sequences with the same CDR3. This rearrangement joins TRDV2 to TRDJ1, with D perhaps TRDD3 (6 bases). Germline CDR1 is GEAIGNYY and CDR2 is EKD. The CDR3 covers 16 residues. The CDR3: CACDTSHGGGTDKLIF. The CDR3, as DNA: TGCGCCTGTGACACTTCTCATGGTGGGGGGACCGATAAACTCATCTTT.

In its sample, this clone was seen a few times. TCRdb records a much larger clone's protein for this DNA, with a difference at residue 17 that likely arises from a read error; the protein given is the translation of the DNA. The rearrangement joins TRDV1 to TRDJ1; 8 positions match TRDD3. No J gene was available from TCRdb, and it was assigned here by a germline match of the DNA. Germline CDR1 TSWWSYY, CDR2 QGS. The V and J ends lost 4 bases and 3 bases, in that order; junction bases with no gene match: 28. The CDR3 runs 22 residues. CDR3 sequence: CALGAPSTVRLGAKSYADKLIF. As DNA, the CDR3 is TGTGCTCTTGGGGCACCTTCCACCGTAAGACTGGGGGCTAAATCCTACGCCGATAAACTCATCTTT.

This clone was observed many times. This chain joins TRDV1 and TRDJ1; 13 bases agree with TRDD3. Germline CDR1 reads TSWWSYY; CDR2 reads QGS. This CDR3 has 24 residues. V was clipped by 6 bases and J by 3 bases; unmatched bases: 31. This CDR3 reads CALGPVSVLETGSVLGDTPDKLIF. CDR3 DNA: TGTGCTCTTGGCCCAGTGTCGGTTTTAGAAACGGGCTCCGTACTGGGGGATACGCCCGATAAACTCATCTTT.

Details on this clone: A far bigger clonotype differs at one base, so this is likely a read error. This sample includes further DNA sequences coding for the same CDR3. The V call is TRDV1, the J call TRDJ1, with TRDD3 matching 8 bases. Assignment of the J gene here rests on matching the DNA to germline, because TCRdb gives none. Per germline, CDR1 TSWWSYY and CDR2 QGS. V gave up 1 base and J gave up 1 base; unmatched junction bases: 23. There are 22 residues in the CDR3. The chain's CDR3 is CALGEPAFPDRTGGPFTDKLIF. The CDR3 bases are TGTGCTCTTGGGGAACCGGCCTTCCCTGACCGTACTGGGGGGCCCTTCACCGATAAACTCATCTTT.

On this clone itself: TCRdb's protein for this DNA is that of a much larger clone and differs from the translation at residue 3, likely a read error; the protein shown is the DNA translation. The chain is built from TRDV1 and TRDJ1, with 13 bases identical to TRDD3. The J gene, absent from TCRdb, was called here by matching the DNA to germline. The germline V gene has CDR1 TSWWSYY and CDR2 QGS. The CDR3 extends over 25 amino acids. This CDR3 is CAPGDKDPQPDYWGIRNIRTDKLIF. The CDR3 DNA follows: TGTGCTCCTGGGGATAAGGACCCACAACCAGATTACTGGGGGATACGCAACATTCGTACCGATAAACTCATCTTT.

With respect to this clone: The mismatch at residue 16 between this DNA's translation and the TCRdb protein of a much larger clone likely reflects a read error; the protein shown is translated from the DNA. This rearrangement joins TRDV1 to TRDJ1; 7 bases are a match to TRDD3. Germline V gene lookup returns CDR1 TSWWSYY and CDR2 QGS. This CDR3 is 20 amino acids long. In nucleotides, the CDR3 is TGTGCTCTTGGGGAACTAGAGCCTTGGGGGACTACTCCGTACACCGGTAAACTCATCTTT. Amino acid sequence: CALGELEPWGTTPYTGKLIF.

Of note for this clone: A read error is likely here: a far larger clone is one base away. This CDR3 is also generated by other DNA sequences in the sample. V gene TRDV2 combines with J gene TRDJ1, with TRDD3 identical over 12 bases. The CDR3 is 15 residues long. Germline V gene lookup returns CDR1 GEAIGNYY and CDR2 EKD. For the CDR3, the DNA is TGTGCCTGTGACACTCTACTGGGGGATACCGATAAGCTCATCTTT. This sequence encodes CACDTLLGDTDKLIF.

This clone has more than one count but fewer than ten. TCRdb's protein, taken from a much larger clone, differs from this DNA's translation at residue 18, likely owing to a read error; the protein displayed comes from the DNA. The chain employs TRDV1 and TRDJ1; 10 bases map to TRDD3. TCRdb records no J gene; here it was assigned by comparing the DNA to germline. The CDR3 is made up of 28 amino acids. V shed 0 bases and J 9 bases; nucleotides not matched to a gene: 46. CDR1 and CDR2 from the germline V gene are TSWWSYY and QGS. The CDR3 DNA is TGTGCTCTTGGGGAACTTCCTACGTTTACCGTACTGGGGGATCCTTTTGGGGTGAACTGGGGTTTGGTAACCCAACTCATCTTT. Translation: CALGELPTFTVLGDPFGVNWGLVTQLIF.

Of note for this clone: A read error likely explains this, since a far larger clone differs by one base. This CDR3 is also generated by other DNA sequences in the sample. The chain recombines TRDV1 with TRDJ2; 7 nucleotides agree with TRDD3. There are 19 residues in the CDR3. Losses at the gene ends were 4 bases for V and 0 bases for J; bases not matched to a gene: 14. The germline V gene encodes CDR1 TSWWSYY and CDR2 QGS. The CDR3 sequence: CALGASPPGGPALTAQLFF. CDR3 bases: TGTGCTCTTGGGGCGTCTCCTCCTGGGGGGCCAGCTTTGACAGCACAACTCTTCTTT.

Points on this clone: For this DNA, TCRdb reports the protein of a much larger clone, which diverges at residue 16, most likely from a read error; the protein presented here is translated directly from the DNA. J is TRDJ2 and V is TRDV1; 12 nucleotides match TRDD3. Here the J gene came from matching the DNA to germline, since TCRdb omits it. The CDR3 sequence is 22 residues long. Trimming cost V 4 bases and J 4 bases; bases outside gene matches: 22. Germline-derived CDR1 and CDR2 are TSWWSYY and QGS. The CDR3 DNA sequence: TGTGCTCTTGGGGGGGGCCTTCCCCAGTACTGGGGGATACCGGGTTCGACAGCACAACTCTTCTTT. This codes for CALGGGLPQYWGIPGSTAQLFF.

This clone was seen more than once but under ten times. The TCRdb protein, from a much larger clone, departs from this DNA's translation at residue 8, likely by read error; the protein shown derives from the DNA. The J gene is TRDJ1, the V gene TRDV2, with TRDD3 matching over 8 bases. The J gene, absent from TCRdb, was called here by matching the DNA to germline. J was trimmed by 2 bases and V by 3 bases; bases with no gene match: 13. Germline assignment: CDR1 GEAIGNYY and CDR2 EKD. CDR3 size: 17 residues. The chain's CDR3 is CACDALLRDTGTDKLIF. CDR3 nucleotide sequence: TGTGCCTGTGACGCCTTACTGAGGGATACGGGGACCGATAAACTCATCTTT.

This clone was observed a few times. A single base separates this from a much larger clone, so it may be a read error. This chain links TRDV1 with TRDJ4; 11 bases are shared with TRDD3. Here the J gene was assigned by germline matching of the DNA, as TCRdb has none. Trimming cost V 3 bases and J 0 bases; bases outside gene matches: 27. The CDR3 is made up of 23 amino acids. Germline assignment: CDR1 TSWWSYY and CDR2 QGS. The CDR3 region is CALGELDDPSWGLNGGYARPLIF. The CDR3, as DNA: TGTGCTCTTGGGGAGCTGGACGACCCTTCCTGGGGTTTAAATGGGGGATACGCCAGACCCCTGATCTTT.

This clone has a handful of counts. This DNA translates differently at residue 3 from the TCRdb protein, which is that of a much larger clone; a read error is likely, and the protein shown is the DNA's own translation. This chain uses TRDV1 with TRDJ1, with D perhaps TRDD2 or TRDD3 (6 bases each). Germline lookup yields CDR1 TSWWSYY and CDR2 QGS. This CDR3 is 18 amino acids long. The CDR3 region is CAPGRPTAGDPVADKLIF. The CDR3 DNA is TGTGCTCCTGGGCGTCCTACTGCTGGGGACCCCGTAGCCGATAAACTCATCTTT.

Comment on this clone: TCRdb has a much larger clone's protein, which differs at residue 4 from the translation of this DNA, likely because of a read error; what is shown is the protein translated from the DNA. The chain joins TRDV3 to TRDJ1; D is perhaps TRDD3 (6 bases). Here the J gene came from matching the DNA to germline, since TCRdb omits it. The CDR3 consists of 15 residues. Germline V gives CDR1 TVYSNPD, CDR2 GDNSRS (reference sequence). Trimming took off 1 base at V and 8 bases at J, with 23 bases between the two ends. CDR3: CAFTSRITRGGKLIF. The DNA of the CDR3 is TGTGCCTTTACCTCACGTATCACTCGAGGGGGAAAACTCATCTTT.

About this clone: TCRdb's entry gives the protein of a much larger clone, which mismatches this DNA's translation at residue 6, likely from a read error; the protein reported here is translated from the DNA. The chain combines TRDV2 with TRDJ1; 7 nucleotides match TRDD3. TCRdb records no J gene; here it was assigned by comparing the DNA to germline. The CDR3 has 16 amino acids. After removal of 0 bases from V and 3 bases from J, the junction contained 9 bases not matched to a gene. The germline V gene encodes CDR1 GEAIGNYY and CDR2 EKD. The CDR3: CACDTAGGPTPDKLIF. The DNA of the CDR3 is TGTGCCTGTGACACCGCTGGGGGCCCCACCCCCGATAAACTCATCTTT.

This clone has at least ten counts. A far bigger clonotype differs at one base, so this is likely a read error. The sample contains more than one DNA sequence encoding this CDR3. This sequence joins TRDV2 and TRDJ3, with D maybe TRDD3 (5 bases). This CDR3 region has 13 residues. Germline V lookup: CDR1 GEAIGNYY, CDR2 EKD. CDR3 DNA: TGTGCCTGTGACACCTGGGATACCCGACAGATGTTTTTC. This sequence encodes CACDTWDTRQMFF.

This clone occurred a few times. TCRdb's entry gives the protein of a much larger clone, which mismatches this DNA's translation at residue 7, likely from a read error; the protein reported here is translated from the DNA. V is TRDV1 and J is TRDJ1; 8 nucleotides match TRDD2. In the absence of a J gene in TCRdb, the DNA was matched to germline to assign it here. From germline, CDR1 is TSWWSYY and CDR2 QGS. The J segment lost 3 bases and the V segment lost 5 bases, leaving 20 bases of the junction unmatched. The CDR3 sequence is 19 residues long. CDR3 loop: CALGIPTLPTKTYPDKLIF. The CDR3 DNA is TGTGCTCTTGGGATTCCCACTCTTCCTACCAAGACGTACCCCGATAAACTCATCTTT.

On this clone: For this DNA, TCRdb reports the protein of a much larger clone, which diverges at residue 3, most likely from a read error; the protein presented here is translated directly from the DNA. The rearrangement links TRDV2 to TRDJ1, with 8 bases matching TRDD3. The CDR3 runs to 16 residues. Germline CDR1 is GEAIGNYY and CDR2 is EKD. The DNA of the CDR3 is TGTGCCTTTGACCCACTGGGGGTCACGTACACCGATAAACTCATCTTT. The encoded protein is CAFDPLGVTYTDKLIF.

In this sample, this clone turned up a few times. The mismatch at residue 13 between this DNA's translation and the TCRdb protein of a much larger clone likely reflects a read error; the protein shown is translated from the DNA. The rearrangement joins TRDV2 to TRDJ1; 11 bases align to TRDD3. Losses at the gene ends were 0 bases for V and 0 bases for J; bases not matched to a gene: 11. Germline V gene lookup returns CDR1 GEAIGNYY and CDR2 EKD. This CDR3 has 19 amino acids. CDR3 sequence reads: CACDTVGGYATTDTDKLIF. The CDR3 DNA is TGTGCCTGTGACACCGTTGGGGGATACGCCACGACGGACACCGATAAACTCATCTTT.

Only a few counts were recorded for this clone. The TCRdb protein, from a much larger clone, departs from this DNA's translation at residue 15, likely by read error; the protein shown derives from the DNA. The chain joins TRDV1 to TRDJ1; 10 bases map to TRDD3. Assignment of the J gene here rests on matching the DNA to germline, because TCRdb gives none. The CDR3 contains 20 residues. Looked up from germline, CDR1 is TSWWSYY and CDR2 is QGS. Germline trimming cut 4 bases from V and 2 bases from J; bases unmatched to any gene: 19. The CDR3 DNA sequence: TGTGCTCTTGGGGGAGCCCATGGGTTGGGGGATACAAGAGGTACCGATAAACTCATCTTT. It specifies CALGGAHGLGDTRGTDKLIF.

This clone was counted at least ten times. Distinct nucleotide sequences in the sample also encode this CDR3. V and J are TRAV14/DV4 and TRDJ1; 7 bases are shared with TRDD3. The CDR3 loop spans 23 amino acids. Germline-derived CDR1 and CDR2 are TSDPSYG and QGSYDQQN (reference sequence). V lost 4 bases, J lost 0 bases, and 29 bases stayed unmatched. CDR3: CAMRGIFLSTELMGDPYTDKLIF. CDR3 DNA: TGTGCAATGAGAGGGATATTCCTTTCCACGGAGCTAATGGGGGACCCGTACACCGATAAACTCATCTTT.

Concerning this clone: The protein in TCRdb stems from a much larger clone and differs at residue 14 from this DNA's translation, likely a read error; here the protein is translated from the DNA. The chain carries TRDV1 and TRDJ2; weak D call: TRDD3 (8 bases). This CDR3 region has 22 residues. The V and J ends lost 4 bases and 0 bases respectively, with 30 bases between them. The germline V gene encodes CDR1 TSWWSYY and CDR2 QGS. The CDR3: CALGVRIPTSLGGSALTAQLFF. In DNA, the CDR3 is TGTGCTCTTGGGGTCCGAATTCCTACATCACTGGGGGGGTCTGCTTTGACAGCACAACTCTTCTTT.

As regards this clone: The TCRdb protein, from a much larger clone, departs from this DNA's translation at residue 7, likely by read error; the protein shown derives from the DNA. The rearrangement uses TRDV1 and TRDJ1; 9 nucleotides line up with TRDD3. TCRdb records no J gene; here it was assigned by comparing the DNA to germline. Germline V gene data show CDR1 as TSWWSYY and CDR2 as QGS. This CDR3 has 20 residues. Trimming at V came to 3 bases and at J to 0 bases, leaving 17 bases not matched to a gene. The CDR3 coding sequence is TGTGCTCTTGGGGAGGCCCTCCTACTGGGGGACTACGATTACACCGATAAACTCATCTTT. Protein product: CALGEALLLGDYDYTDKLIF.

Of note for this clone: The protein TCRdb lists belongs to a much larger clone and differs from this DNA's translation at residue 6, which points to a read error; the protein shown is made from the DNA. The CDR3 here is CACDPPGDTRSWDTRQMFF. DNA of the CDR3: TGTGCCTGTGACCCCCCGGGGGATACCCGCTCCTGGGACACCCGACAGATGTTTTTC. This chain links TRDV2 with TRDJ3, with 9 positions matching TRDD3. No J gene is reported in TCRdb; it was inferred here by comparing the DNA with germline. V shed 3 bases and J 0 bases; nucleotides not matched to a gene: 8. Germline CDR1 GEAIGNYY, CDR2 EKD. The CDR3 is 19 residues long.

This clone was seen only a few times. TCRdb records a much larger clone's protein for this DNA, with a difference at residue 10 that likely arises from a read error; the protein given is the translation of the DNA. The rearrangement uses TRDV3 and TRDJ1; 8 positions match TRDD3. CDR1 and CDR2 (germline): TVYSNPD, GDNSRS (reference sequence). This CDR3 spans 20 amino acids. With V trimmed by 2 bases and J by 2 bases, 25 bases remained unmatched. CDR3 in amino acids: CAFPSQFTGRSAGGTDKLIF. The CDR3 DNA sequence: TGTGCCTTTCCCTCCCAATTTACTGGGAGATCCGCTGGGGGAACCGATAAACTCATCTTT.